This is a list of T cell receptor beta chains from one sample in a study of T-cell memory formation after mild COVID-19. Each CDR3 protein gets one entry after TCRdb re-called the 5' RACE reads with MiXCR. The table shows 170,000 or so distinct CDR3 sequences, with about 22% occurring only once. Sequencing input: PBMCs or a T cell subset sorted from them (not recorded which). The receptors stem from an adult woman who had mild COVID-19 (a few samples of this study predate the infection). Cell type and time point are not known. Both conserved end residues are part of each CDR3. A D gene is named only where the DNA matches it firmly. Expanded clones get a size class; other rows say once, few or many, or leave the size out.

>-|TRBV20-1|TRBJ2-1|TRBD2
TGCAGTGCTAGAGTCTCCCCTCTAGCGGGAGGACGGAATGAGCAGTTCTTC
CSARVSPLAGGRNEQFF
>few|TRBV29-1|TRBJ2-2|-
TGCAGCGTTCCTTCGGCCACCGGGGAGCTGTTTTTT
CSVPSATGELFF
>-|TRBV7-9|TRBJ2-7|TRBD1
TGTGCCAGCAGCAGTTCGGACAGGGTCTACGAGCAGTACTTC
CASSSSDRVYEQYF
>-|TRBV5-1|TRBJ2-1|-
TGCGCCAGCAGCTTGGGTTTAGAGATTAAGGATGAGCAGTTCTTC
CASSLGLEIKDEQFF
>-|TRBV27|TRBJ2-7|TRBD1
TGTGCCAGCAGTCCGGGACAGGTCCACGAGCAGTACTTC
CASSPGQVHEQYF
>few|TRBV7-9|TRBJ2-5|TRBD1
TGTGCCAGCAGCCCTAGGGACAGACAAGAGACCCAGTACTTC
CASSPRDRQETQYF
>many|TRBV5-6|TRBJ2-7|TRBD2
TGTGCCAGCAGCTTGGGTGCAGTCCCTAGCGGGCAGTACTTC
CASSLGAVPSGQYF
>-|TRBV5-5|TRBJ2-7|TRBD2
TGTGCCAGCAGCTTGGGGGGGACTAGCGGGTCCGAGCAGTACTTC
CASSLGGTSGSEQYF
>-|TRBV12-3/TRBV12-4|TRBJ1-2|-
TGTGCCAGCAGTTTAGCCCGCGGACAAGCAAACTATGGCTACACCTTC
CASSLARGQANYGYTF
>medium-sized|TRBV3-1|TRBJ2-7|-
TGTGCCAGCAGCCGGACCCGATACGAGCAGTACTTC
CASSRTRYEQYF
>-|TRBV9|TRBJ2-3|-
TGTGCCAGCAGCGTACAAGGGGGGAGAACAGATACGCAGTATTTT
CASSVQGGRTDTQYF
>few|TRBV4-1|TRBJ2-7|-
TGCGCCAGCAGCCAAGAGTGGGGGACCCACGAGCAGTACTTC
CASSQEWGTHEQYF
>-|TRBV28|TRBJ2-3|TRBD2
TGTGCCAGCAGTTTAGGCCGGACTAGCGGGAGGGCCCCCACAGATACGCAGTATTTT
CASSLGRTSGRAPTDTQYF
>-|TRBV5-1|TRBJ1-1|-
TGCGCCAGCAGCTTGGTTAGGGGAGAGGACACTGAAGCTTTCTTT
CASSLVRGEDTEAFF
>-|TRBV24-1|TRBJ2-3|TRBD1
TGTGCCACCAACGAAGGGACAGGGGGCGCAGATACGCAGTATTTT
CATNEGTGGADTQYF
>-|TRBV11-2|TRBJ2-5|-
TGTGCCAGCAGCTCTATCCCCCCGGAGACCCAGTACTTC
CASSSIPPETQYF
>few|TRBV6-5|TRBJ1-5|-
TGTGCCAGCAGTTACTCCGGTTCTTCTCAGCCCCAGCATTTT
CASSYSGSSQPQHF
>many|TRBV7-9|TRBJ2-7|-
TGTGCCAGCAGCTTGGGTGGCGTAGAGCAGTACTTC
CASSLGGVEQYF
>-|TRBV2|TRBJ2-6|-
TGTGCCAGCATTTCACCGCCGGGCGATGACCCTGGGGCCAACGTCCTGACTTTC
CASISPPGDDPGANVLTF
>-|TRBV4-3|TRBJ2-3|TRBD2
TGCGCCAGCAGCCAACCCTCGAGCGGGAGTCACACAGATACGCAGTATTTT
CASSQPSSGSHTDTQYF
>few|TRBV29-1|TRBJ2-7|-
TGCAGCGTTGAGTTGGGGTTAGGGTACGAGCAGTACTTC
CSVELGLGYEQYF
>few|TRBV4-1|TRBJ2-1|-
TGCGCCAGCAGCCGCCTACACGCGGGACTCTCTGATGAGCAGTTCTTC
CASSRLHAGLSDEQFF
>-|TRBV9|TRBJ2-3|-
TGTGCCAGCAGCTTGCGGGAATGGGACACAGATACGCAGTATTTT
CASSLREWDTDTQYF
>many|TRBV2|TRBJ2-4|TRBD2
TGTGCCAGCAGGGAAGCGGGACTGGTGAGCATTCAGTACTTC
CASREAGLVSIQYF
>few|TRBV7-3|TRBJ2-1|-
TGTGCCAGCAGCTTAGGCCTCGGACTAAGTGACAATGAGCAGTTCTTC
CASSLGLGLSDNEQFF
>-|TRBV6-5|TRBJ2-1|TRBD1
TGTGCCAGCAGTTACTCTTTGGGACAGGGGTTCTATGAGCAGTTCTTC
CASSYSLGQGFYEQFF
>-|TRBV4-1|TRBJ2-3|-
TGCGCCAGCAGCCAAGAGCCGGGCCCTAGCACAGATACGCAGTATTTT
CASSQEPGPSTDTQYF
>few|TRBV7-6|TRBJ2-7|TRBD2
TGTGCCAGCAGCGTCGGACTAGCGGGCTACGAGCAGTACTTC
CASSVGLAGYEQYF
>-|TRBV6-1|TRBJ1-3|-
TGTGCCAGCAGTGAAGCGCGGCTCAACTCTGGAAACACCATATATTTT
CASSEARLNSGNTIYF
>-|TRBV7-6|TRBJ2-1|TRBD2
TGTGCCAGCAGCTTCGGGACTAGCCTCCATGAGCAGTTCTTC
CASSFGTSLHEQFF
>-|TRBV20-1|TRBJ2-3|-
TGCAGTGCTAGTGCCCTCGATCACTTGGGGGGATTCACAGATACGCAGTATTTT
CSASALDHLGGFTDTQYF
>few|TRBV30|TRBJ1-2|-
TGTGCCTGGATCGAGGGGGGGGCGAGGGGCTACACCTTC
CAWIEGGARGYTF
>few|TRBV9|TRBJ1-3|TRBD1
TGTGCCAGCAGCGAGGGGGACAGGGCGGGCGGAAACACCATATATTTT
CASSEGDRAGGNTIYF
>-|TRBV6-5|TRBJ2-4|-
TGTGCCAGCAGTGTTCTCAGGGGTGGCATTCAGTACTTC
CASSVLRGGIQYF
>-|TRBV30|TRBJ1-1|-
TGTGCCTGGAGTGAGGACATCGGAACTGAAGCTTTCTTT
CAWSEDIGTEAFF
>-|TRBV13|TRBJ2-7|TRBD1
TGTGCCAGCAGCCTTTCCGGACAGGGGGAAAACTACGAGCAGTACTTC
CASSLSGQGENYEQYF
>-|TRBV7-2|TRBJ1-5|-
TGTGCCAGCAGCTTAGCTGTGGGTGCGGGTTCATACCAGCCCCAGCATTTT
CASSLAVGAGSYQPQHF
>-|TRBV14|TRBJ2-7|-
TGTGCCAGCAGCCAAGATGGAGGGTTGTACGAGCAGTACTTC
CASSQDGGLYEQYF
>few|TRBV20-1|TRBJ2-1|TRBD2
TGCAGTGCTAATCAGAGACTAGCGGGAGTCTATGAGCAGTTCTTC
CSANQRLAGVYEQFF
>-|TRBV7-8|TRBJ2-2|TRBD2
TGTGCCAGCAGCTTAGGGAGCGGGGTTGGGGAGCTGTTTTTT
CASSLGSGVGELFF
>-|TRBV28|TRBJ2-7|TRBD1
TGTGCCAGCGGAGACCGCCTCAGGGGGCGGTACGAGCAGTACTTC
CASGDRLRGRYEQYF
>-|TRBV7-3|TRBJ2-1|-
TGTGCCAGCAGCCTTCAGGCGGGTCCTCGTAATGAGCAGTTCTTC
CASSLQAGPRNEQFF
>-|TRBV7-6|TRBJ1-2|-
TGTGCCAGCAGCTTAGGATCCCAGGCTGGCTACACCTTC
CASSLGSQAGYTF
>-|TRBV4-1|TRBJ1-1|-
TGCGCCAGCAGCCAAGGTACGGTTGGCACTGAAGCTTTCTTT
CASSQGTVGTEAFF
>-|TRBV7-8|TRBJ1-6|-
TGTGCCAGCAGCCCCCTTATGGTTGGGCCCCTCCACTTT
CASSPLMVGPLHF
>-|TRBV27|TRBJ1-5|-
TGTGCCAGCAGCACCAACTGGGAGGTCAATCAGCCCCAGCATTTT
CASSTNWEVNQPQHF
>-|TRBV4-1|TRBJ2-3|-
TGCGCCAGCAGCCAAGAAGGGTCTGTATTAGGTGATACGCAGTATTTT
CASSQEGSVLGDTQYF
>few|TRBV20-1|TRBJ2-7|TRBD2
TGCAGTGCTAGAGATAGCGGGAGCGTAAACTACGAGCAGTACTTC
CSARDSGSVNYEQYF
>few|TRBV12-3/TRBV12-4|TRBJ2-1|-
TGTGCCAGCAGTTTCGGGGCAGGGACGGATGAGCAGTTCTTC
CASSFGAGTDEQFF
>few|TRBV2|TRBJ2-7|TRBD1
TGTGCCAGCAGTCCACGGACAGGCTACGAGCAGTACTTC
CASSPRTGYEQYF
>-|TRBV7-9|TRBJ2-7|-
TGTGCCAGCAGCCCCCCCACAGGGCTCTACGAGCAGTACTTC
CASSPPTGLYEQYF
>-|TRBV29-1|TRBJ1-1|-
TGCAGCGTTGAGATGAACACTGAAGCTTTCTTT
CSVEMNTEAFF
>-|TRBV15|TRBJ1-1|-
TGTGCCACCAGCAGAGATAGTATGGGATACACTGAAGCTTTCTTT
CATSRDSMGYTEAFF
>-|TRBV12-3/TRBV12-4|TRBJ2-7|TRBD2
TGTGCCAGCAGGTTAGCGGGGGGGAACTCCTACGAGCAGTACTTC
CASRLAGGNSYEQYF
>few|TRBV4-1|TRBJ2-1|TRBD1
TGCGCCAGCAGCCAAGTGACTTCGTTGGGGCCAGGGGGCAATGAGCAGTTCTTC
CASSQVTSLGPGGNEQFF
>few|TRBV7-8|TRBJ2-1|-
TGTGCCAGCAGCCCAGCCCCCTGTAAGGGGGGACAGTTCTTC
CASSPAPCKGGQFF
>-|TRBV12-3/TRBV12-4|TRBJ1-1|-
TGTGCCAGCAGTTTTACGAACACTGAAGCTTTCTTT
CASSFTNTEAFF
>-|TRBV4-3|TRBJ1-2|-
TGCGCCAGCAGCCAGGGCGGGGGGGGCCAAATTAACTATGGCTACACCTTC
CASSQGGGGQINYGYTF
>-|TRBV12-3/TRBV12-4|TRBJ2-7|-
TGTGCCAGCAGTTTCGCAGAACACTACGAGCAGTACTTC
CASSFAEHYEQYF